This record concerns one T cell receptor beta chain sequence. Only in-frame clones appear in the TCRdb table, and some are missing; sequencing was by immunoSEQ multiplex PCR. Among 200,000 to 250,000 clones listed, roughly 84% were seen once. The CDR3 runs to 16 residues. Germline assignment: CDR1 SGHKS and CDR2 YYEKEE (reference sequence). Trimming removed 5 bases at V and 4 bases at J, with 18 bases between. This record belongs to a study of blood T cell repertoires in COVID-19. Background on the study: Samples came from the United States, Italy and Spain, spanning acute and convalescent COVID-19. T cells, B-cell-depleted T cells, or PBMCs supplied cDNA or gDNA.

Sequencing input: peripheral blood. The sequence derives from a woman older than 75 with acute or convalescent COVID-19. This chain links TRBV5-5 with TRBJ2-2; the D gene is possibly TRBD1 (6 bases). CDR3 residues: CASRWITGSVTGELFF. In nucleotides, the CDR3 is TGTGCCAGCAGATGGATCACAGGGTCGGTCACCGGGGAGCTGTTTTTT.